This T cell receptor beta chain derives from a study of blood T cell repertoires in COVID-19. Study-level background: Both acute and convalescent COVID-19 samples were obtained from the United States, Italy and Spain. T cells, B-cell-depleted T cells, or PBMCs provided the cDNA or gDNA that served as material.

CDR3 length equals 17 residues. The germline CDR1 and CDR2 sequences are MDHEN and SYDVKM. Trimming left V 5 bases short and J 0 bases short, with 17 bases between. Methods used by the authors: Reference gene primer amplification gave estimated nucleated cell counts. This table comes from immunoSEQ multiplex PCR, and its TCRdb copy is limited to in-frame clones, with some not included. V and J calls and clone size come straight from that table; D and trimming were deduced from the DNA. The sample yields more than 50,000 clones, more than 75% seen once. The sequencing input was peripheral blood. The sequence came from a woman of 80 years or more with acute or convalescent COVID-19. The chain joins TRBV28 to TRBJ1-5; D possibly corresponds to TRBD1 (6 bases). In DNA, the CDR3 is TGTGCCAGCAGTCCCTCGGGAAGGGGGAATAGCAATCAGCCCCAGCATTTT. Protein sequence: CASSPSGRGNSNQPQHF.